These 15 T cell receptor beta chains share one sample of origin, sequenced in a study of PD-L1 blockade in urothelial cancer. Sample time point: peripheral blood 6 weeks after treatment start. The method was immunoSEQ multiplex PCR; TCRdb's version includes in-frame clones alone and lacks a portion of them. The sample records roughly 40,000 clones, about 90% being singletons. This material consisted of PBMCs, taken around atezolizumab (anti-PD-L1) treatment. These receptors originate from a man aged 70 or older with urothelial cancer.

CDR3 in DNA: TGTGCCAGCAGCTTAAGTGGAGCGGGAGAAGGAGAGCAGTACTTC. It encodes CASSLSGAGEGEQYF. The V call is TRBV7-2, the J call TRBJ2-7; the match to TRBD2 covers 8 bases. This CDR3 has 15 residues. The germline V gene encodes CDR1 SGHTA and CDR2 FQGNSA. J was trimmed by 7 bases and V by 2 bases; bases with no gene match: 10.

The chain couples TRBV28 to TRBJ2-5; 7 positions match TRBD2. The CDR3 spans 13 residues. Germline CDR1 is MDHEN and CDR2 is SYDVKM. The V gene end was trimmed by 10 bases and the J gene end by 4 bases; junction bases not matched to a gene: 9. This chain's CDR3 is CAIGLGGRETQYF. The CDR3 DNA reads TGTGCCATCGGACTAGGCGGACGAGAGACCCAGTACTTC. Full variable domain (missing parts from reference TRBV28 and TRBJ2-5): DVKVTQSSRYLVKRTGEKVFLECVQDMDHENMFWYRQDPGLGLRLIYFSYDVKMKEKGDIPEGYSVSREKKERFSLILESASTNQTSMYLCAIGLGGRETQYFGPGTRLLVL.

The rearrangement joins TRBV18 to TRBJ1-4; 7 nucleotides line up with TRBD1. The length of the CDR3 is 11 residues. Germline values: CDR1 KGHSH, CDR2 LQKENI. J was trimmed by 14 bases and V by 5 bases; bases with no gene match: 5. The CDR3 DNA follows: TGTGCCAGCTCATCACAGGGGCGGCTGTTTTTT. Protein: CASSSQGRLFF.

The rearrangement uses TRBV4-1 and TRBJ2-7; 12 bases align to TRBD1. The CDR3 is 16 residues long. Germline V CDR1 and CDR2: MGHRA, YSYEKL. V shed 0 bases, J shed 7 bases, and the junction held 7 bases outside the gene matches. The CDR3 reads CASSQEPGQGAGEQYF. In DNA, the CDR3 is TGCGCCAGCAGCCAAGAACCGGGACAGGGGGCGGGGGAGCAGTACTTC.

This clone was picked up one time. The rearrangement uses TRBV19 and TRBJ2-3; 10 bases map to TRBD2. The CDR3 totals 15 residues. The germline gives CDR1 LNHDA, CDR2 SQIVND (reference sequence). V shed 9 bases, J shed 0 bases, and the junction held 6 bases outside the gene matches. The CDR3 loop reads CARIPSGRSTDTQYF. CDR3 DNA: TGTGCCAGGATTCCTAGCGGGAGAAGCACAGATACGCAGTATTTT.

The rearrangement links TRBV4-2 to TRBJ2-7; D is perhaps TRBD1 (7 bases). The CDR3 covers 16 residues. CDR1 LGHNA and CDR2 YNFKEQ come from the germline V gene. Trimming cost V 1 base and J 3 bases, with 16 bases left between them. The CDR3 bases are TGTGCCAGCAGCCAAGCACTACAGGGGAGGCTCTACGAGCAGTACTTC. It specifies CASSQALQGRLYEQYF.

This clone was detected once. The chain recombines TRBV28 with TRBJ2-5, with 14 bases matching TRBD2. The ends lost 4 bases at V and 5 bases at J; junction bases unmatched: 3. CDR3 length: 15 residues. CDR1 is MDHEN and CDR2 is SYDVKM in the germline V gene. The CDR3: CASSSTSGRVETQYF. The DNA of the CDR3 is TGTGCCAGCAGTTCGACTAGCGGGAGGGTGGAGACCCAGTACTTC.

This chain joins TRBV9 and TRBJ1-1, with 8 bases that match TRBD1. The CDR3 is 15 amino acids. Per the germline V gene, CDR1 is SGDLS and CDR2 is YYNGEE. V dropped 2 bases and J dropped 4; count of bases not matched to a gene: 7. CDR3 bases: TGTGCCAGCAGCGTCCACCAGGGGGCGACCACTGAAGCTTTCTTT. Its translation: CASSVHQGATTEAFF.

V usage is TRBV6-5 and J usage is TRBJ1-5; no reliable D call. Germline values: CDR1 MNHEY, CDR2 SVGAGI. Trimming removed 7 bases from V and 0 bases from J, with 13 bases in between. The CDR3 has 15 residues. CDR3 in DNA: TGTGCCAGCAAGTCTGGCAGTTATAGCAATCAGCCCCAGCATTTT. Its translation: CASKSGSYSNQPQHF.

The genes are TRBV5-1 and TRBJ2-7, with TRBD1 identical over 10 bases. V shed 5 bases, J shed 3 bases, and the junction held 8 bases outside the gene matches. Germline V gives CDR1 SGHRS, CDR2 YFSETQ. The CDR3 is 15 residues long. CDR3 nucleotides: TGCGCCAGCAGTGGGGGACAGGGGAGGGTCTACGAGCAGTACTTC. This encodes CASSGGQGRVYEQYF.

The chain joins TRBV10-1 to TRBJ1-3, with 9 bases lining up with TRBD1. Germline loops: CDR1 WNHNN, CDR2 SYGVQD (reference sequence). The V gene end was trimmed by 4 bases and the J gene end by 2 bases; junction bases not matched to a gene: 3. This CDR3 contains 15 residues. The CDR3 nucleotides are TGCGCCAGCAGTGTGGGACAGGGAACTGGAAACACCATATATTTT. Translation gives CASSVGQGTGNTIYF.

This chain links TRBV29-1 with TRBJ2-1; 13 nucleotides match TRBD2. Germline V CDR1 and CDR2: SQVTM, ANQGSEA. The CDR3 sequence is 12 residues long. J gave up 9 bases and V 7 bases, and 3 bases lay outside the gene matches. The CDR3 loop reads CSALAGGFEQFF. Written as DNA, the CDR3 is TGCAGCGCACTAGCGGGAGGGTTTGAGCAGTTCTTC.

The chain links TRBV29-1 to TRBJ2-1; 12 nucleotides align to TRBD2. Per the germline V gene, CDR1 is SQVTM and CDR2 is ANQGSEA. The CDR3 is 16 amino acids. Trimming at V came to 3 bases and at J to 10 bases, leaving 13 bases not matched to a gene. The CDR3 nucleotides are TGCAGCGTTGATCCTAGCGGGAGGGCCCTGATGGGGGAGCAGTTCTTC. It codes for CSVDPSGRALMGEQFF.

V gene TRBV29-1 combines with J gene TRBJ2-1, with D tentatively TRBD1 (5 bases). V lost 7 bases and J 0 bases, leaving 19 bases between the germline ends. The CDR3 consists of 16 residues. Germline CDR1 reads SQVTM; CDR2 reads ANQGSEA. The CDR3 DNA is TGCAGCGGCGTCAGGGATTGGGGTCGCTCCTACAATGAGCAGTTCTTC. It codes for CSGVRDWGRSYNEQFF.

This rearrangement joins TRBV6-6 to TRBJ1-3; no definite D call. Per the germline V gene, CDR1 is MNHNY and CDR2 is SVGAGI (reference sequence). The CDR3 has 15 amino acids. The ends were cut back, 6 bases at V and 0 bases at J, with 12 bases in the middle. The CDR3 DNA reads TGTGCCAGCAGCTCCCTGGCCAACTCTGGAAACACCATATATTTT. Its protein is CASSSLANSGNTIYF.